Listed below are T cell receptor beta chains from one sample, sequenced in a study of T cells in tuberculosis. TCRdb's table, derived via immunoSEQ multiplex PCR, lists solely in-frame clones and lacks some. The table shows about 50,000 clones, with around 96% occurring only once. The source was PBMCs, collected at tuberculosis diagnosis. Source of these receptors: an adult with tuberculosis. CDR3s include the opening cysteine and the closing phenylalanine or tryptophan. A D gene is named only where the DNA matches it firmly. A clone size is listed for some rows: how often the clone was seen (once, few, many), or a class if it is expanded.

D,V,J,size,DNA,CDR3
NA,TRBV28,TRBJ2-3,NA,TGTGCCAGCAGTTCCCGGACTCCCCGCACAGATACGCAGTATTTT,CASSSRTPRTDTQYF
NA,TRBV2,TRBJ2-2,few,TGTGCCAGCAGAGAGGCGTTCGCGAACACCGGGGAGCTGTTTTTT,CASREAFANTGELFF
TRBD2,TRBV10-2,TRBJ2-2,NA,TGCGCCAGCAGTCCTCTAGCGGGAGGAGGCGGGGAGCTGTTTTTT,CASSPLAGGGGELFF
TRBD2,TRBV5-1,TRBJ2-5,NA,TGCGCCAGCAGCTTTGCTGGGGCGGGGGGAGAGACCCAGTACTTC,CASSFAGAGGETQYF
NA,TRBV5-1,TRBJ2-1,NA,TGCGCCAGCAGTATCAACAGCAATGAGCAGTTCTTC,CASSINSNEQFF
NA,TRBV7-9,TRBJ1-1,NA,TGTGCCAGCAGCCCCGAACGGGGAACCGGTGGGGCTTTCTTT,CASSPERGTGGAFF
TRBD1,TRBV13,TRBJ2-7,NA,TGTGCCAGCAGCGATCAGGGGGTAGGTTCCTACGAGCAGTACTTC,CASSDQGVGSYEQYF
TRBD1,TRBV7-2,TRBJ2-5,NA,TGTGCCAGCAGCTTTCTCCCCTCGACAGGGGCAGAGACCCAGTACTTC,CASSFLPSTGAETQYF
TRBD2,TRBV25-1,TRBJ2-1,NA,TGTGCCAGCAGTGAATCGTCGTCTAGCGGGAGTGTATACAATGAGCAGTTCTTC,CASSESSSSGSVYNEQFF
TRBD1,TRBV18,TRBJ2-7,NA,TGTGCCAGCTCACAAGGGACAGTCGTTTCCTACGAGCAGTACTTC,CASSQGTVVSYEQYF
TRBD2,TRBV10-1,TRBJ2-2,NA,TGCGCCAGCAGTGCTGCTCTAGCGGGAGATCGGACCGGGGAGCTGTTTTTT,CASSAALAGDRTGELFF
NA,TRBV30,TRBJ2-2,NA,TGTGCCTGGAGCGCTAGAATTTTAGGGGAGCTGTTTTTT,CAWSARILGELFF
NA,TRBV25-1,TRBJ1-2,NA,TGTGCCAGCAGCCAGGGCGGTATCTATGGCTACACCTTC,CASSQGGIYGYTF
NA,TRBV28,TRBJ1-1,NA,TGTGCCAGCAGTCGGACCGGACGGGGTCTGATGAACACTGAAGCTTTCTTT,CASSRTGRGLMNTEAFF
NA,TRBV30,TRBJ2-7,NA,TGTGCCTGGAGTGTCAGCGCCGTGGGGCAGTACTTC,CAWSVSAVGQYF
NA,TRBV29-1,TRBJ1-2,NA,TGCAGCGTTCCGCAGGGGTCGCGGATTAACTATGGCTACACCTTC,CSVPQGSRINYGYTF
TRBD1,TRBV29-1,TRBJ1-6,NA,TGCAGCGTTGCCGAAGGTAGGGGGCTCGGTTCACCCCTCCACTTT,CSVAEGRGLGSPLHF
NA,TRBV25-1,TRBJ1-1,NA,TGTGCCAGCAGTCGATTGGGGGGGGCAGAGAACACTGAAGCTTTCTTT,CASSRLGGAENTEAFF
TRBD1,TRBV25-1,TRBJ1-2,NA,TGTGCCAGCAGTGGGACAGGGCGAAATGGCTACACCTTC,CASSGTGRNGYTF
TRBD2,TRBV5-1,TRBJ2-1,NA,TGCGCCAGCAGCACCGGACTAGCGGGAAGGAACGACAATGAGCAGTTCTTC,CASSTGLAGRNDNEQFF
TRBD1,TRBV28,TRBJ1-4,NA,TGTGCCAGCAGTTTCGGACCGGGACAGGGGTTGCATAATGAAAAACTGTTTTTT,CASSFGPGQGLHNEKLFF
TRBD1,TRBV7-2,TRBJ1-2,NA,TGTGCCAGCAGCTTAAAGGGGACAGCAAACCTCTATGGCTACACCTTC,CASSLKGTANLYGYTF
NA,TRBV28,TRBJ1-2,NA,TGTGCCAGCAGTCCTTCCGGCCAGCGCTATGGCTACACCTTC,CASSPSGQRYGYTF
NA,TRBV6-6,TRBJ1-3,NA,TGTGCCAGCAGCCCTCTCGGGACTGGAAACACCATATATTTT,CASSPLGTGNTIYF
NA,TRBV5-4,TRBJ2-7,NA,TGTGCCAGCAGCTTAGTGGCCCAGGGCTCCTACGAGCAGTACTTC,CASSLVAQGSYEQYF
TRBD1,TRBV5-4,TRBJ2-3,NA,TGTGCCAGCAGCCCCGGACAGGGATCTAGCACAGATACGCAGTATTTT,CASSPGQGSSTDTQYF
TRBD2,TRBV7-2,TRBJ2-3,NA,TGTGCCAGCAGCTCGACTAGCGGGACCAAGAGGAGAGATACGCAGTATTTT,CASSSTSGTKRRDTQYF
NA,TRBV6-6,TRBJ2-2,NA,TGTGCCAGCAGGTGGGAGGCCAGGGCCGGGGAGCTGTTTTTT,CASRWEARAGELFF
TRBD1,TRBV9,TRBJ1-2,NA,TGTGCCAGCAGCCCTCGGACAGGGAACTATGGCTACACCTTC,CASSPRTGNYGYTF
NA,TRBV6-1,TRBJ2-7,once,TGTGCCAGCAGTGAAGGTGCCCTGGAGGGTAGCTCCTACGAGCAGTACTTC,CASSEGALEGSSYEQYF
TRBD1,TRBV10-3,TRBJ2-3,once,TGTGCCATCAATACCGGGACAGGGGGGCCAAGCACAGATACGCAGTATTTT,CAINTGTGGPSTDTQYF
TRBD2,TRBV5-1,TRBJ2-1,NA,TGCGCCAGCAGCGGCGGACTAGGCCCTAGCTCCTACAATGAGCAGTTCTTC,CASSGGLGPSSYNEQFF
TRBD2,TRBV7-3,TRBJ2-3,NA,TGTGCCAGCAGCTTAGGCCACAGCGGGCGGGAGCGCACAGATACGCAGTATTTT,CASSLGHSGRERTDTQYF
TRBD1,TRBV5-6,TRBJ2-7,NA,TGTGCCAGCAGCTTTACACCGGGACAGACTAACTACGAGCAGTACTTC,CASSFTPGQTNYEQYF
NA,TRBV10-3,TRBJ2-2,NA,TGTGCCATCAGTGGTACAGGGACGGGGGAGCTGTTTTTT,CAISGTGTGELFF
NA,TRBV11-2,TRBJ2-3,NA,TGTGCCAGCAGCTTAGAGACTAAGGTGGATACGCAGTATTTT,CASSLETKVDTQYF
TRBD1,TRBV27,TRBJ2-7,NA,TGTGCCAGCAGTTCCCTGACAGGGACGAGCTCCTACGAGCAGTACTTC,CASSSLTGTSSYEQYF
TRBD2,TRBV27,TRBJ2-1,NA,TGTGCCAGCAGTTCACTAGCGGGAACAAATGAGCAGTTCTTC,CASSSLAGTNEQFF
TRBD1,TRBV29-1,TRBJ1-2,NA,TGCAGCGTTGCGACAGGGCCGATCTATGGCTACACCTTC,CSVATGPIYGYTF
NA,TRBV6-1,TRBJ2-1,NA,TGTGCCAGCAGGAGGGACATAACTGACAATGAGCAGTTCTTC,CASRRDITDNEQFF
NA,TRBV5-1,TRBJ1-1,NA,TGCGCCAGCAGCTTGGCCGTGGAGTCTGCCGAAGCTTTCTTT,CASSLAVESAEAFF
NA,TRBV25-1,TRBJ2-3,NA,TGTGCCAGACCATCGGGGACAGATACGCAGTATTTT,CARPSGTDTQYF
TRBD2,TRBV18,TRBJ2-7,NA,TGTGCCAGCTCACCTTACTCTAGCGGCCCGAAGGTGGAGCAGTACTTC,CASSPYSSGPKVEQYF
NA,TRBV7-2,TRBJ2-4,few,TGTGCCAGCAGCTCGAGCGGGCCCAAAAACATTCAGTACTTC,CASSSSGPKNIQYF
NA,TRBV7-8,TRBJ2-2,once,TGTGCCAGCAGCTTAGTGCAGGGTGCCGGGGAGCTGTTTTTT,CASSLVQGAGELFF
TRBD2,TRBV7-9,TRBJ2-3,NA,TGTGCCAGCAGCTTAGACGGGAGGGCGTCAGATACGCAGTATTTT,CASSLDGRASDTQYF
TRBD2,TRBV7-9,TRBJ2-1,NA,TGTGCCAGCAGCTTAAGCGGGAGCCTCTCCAGGGAGCAGTTCTTC,CASSLSGSLSREQFF